This T cell receptor (beta chain) was recorded in a study of T cell responses to AZD1222 COVID-19 vaccine. General study points: Only a handful of people who got AZD1222 tested seropositive at baseline.

Germline V gene sequence: CDR1 KGHSH, CDR2 LQKENI. Trimming shortened V by 3 bases and J by 0 bases, and 12 bases separated the two germline ends. CDR3 length: 16 amino acids. Sequenced by immunoSEQ multiplex PCR; TCRdb stores in-frame clones only, minus some. The data contain about 110,000 clones, around 90% of them seen just once; the ten biggest clones take up about 5.2%. Regarding this clone: Its target is not known.

This sample comprised peripheral blood, obtained on day 0 of AZD1222 vaccination. This sequence originates from an adult in good health. V usage is TRBV18 and J usage is TRBJ2-1, with D perhaps TRBD1 (6 bases). The CDR3 nucleotides are TGTGCCAGCTCACCTTCTCAGGACAGCTCCTACAATGAGCAGTTCTTC. Translation gives CASSPSQDSSYNEQFF.